Each of the 20 T cell receptor beta chains below was sequenced from the same sample in a study of PD-L1 blockade in urothelial cancer. Sequencing was performed with immunoSEQ multiplex PCR; in TCRdb, only in-frame clones are kept and a portion is missing. The sample lists more than 35,000 clones; 36% were seen once. The sequencing here drew on tumor tissue, taken before atezolizumab (anti-PD-L1) treatment. Receptors were obtained from a man aged 60 to 75 with urothelial cancer.

The chain joins TRBV14 to TRBJ1-6, with D perhaps TRBD1 (5 bases). Per germline, CDR1 SGHDN and CDR2 FVKESK. The CDR3 covers 15 residues. Trimming pared 1 base from V and 6 bases from J, leaving 10 bases between. The CDR3 region is CASSQAGTANSPLHF. The CDR3 DNA reads as TGTGCCAGCAGCCAAGCTGGGACGGCTAATTCACCCCTCCACTTT.

CDR3: CASTLDRDTGELFF. CDR3 coding DNA: TGTGCCAGTACCTTGGACAGGGACACCGGGGAGCTGTTTTTT. The rearrangement uses TRBV19 and TRBJ2-2, with TRBD1 identical over 8 bases. Germline loops: CDR1 LNHDA, CDR2 SQIVND (reference sequence). CDR3 length equals 14 residues. V lost 7 bases and J lost 3; bases outside the gene matches: 4.

The V call is TRBV5-1, the J call TRBJ2-1, with unresolved D. The V end lost 5 bases, the J end lost 7 bases, and 25 bases lay between the germline ends. The germline V gene has CDR1 SGHRS and CDR2 YFSETQ. This CDR3 is built from 17 residues. The CDR3 DNA sequence: TGCGCCAGCAGTTCGGACGTAGCTAAGAGCACACGGAATGAGCAGTTCTTC. It is translated as CASSSDVAKSTRNEQFF.

This clone was found a few times. This chain uses TRBV18 with TRBJ1-1; TRBD1 is a possible D gene (6 bases). V gave up 5 bases and J gave up 6 bases, with 16 bases separating them. The germline V gene has CDR1 KGHSH and CDR2 LQKENI. The CDR3 has 14 residues. DNA for the CDR3: TGTGCCAGCTCATCTCAGGGGAAGAGGGCTGAAGCTTTCTTT. Amino acid sequence: CASSSQGKRAEAFF.

This clone has just one count. An end of the junction differs from the germline gene, which may be a read error. The chain carries TRBV23-1 and TRBJ2-6, with 7 positions matching TRBD1. TRBV23-1 is an ORF, with its function uncertain. The CDR3 extends over 13 amino acids. Here the CDR3 reads CASSQSAPTGCAF. The CDR3 coding sequence is TGCGCCAGCAGTCAATCGGCCCCGACAGGGTGCGCTTTC.

By share, this clone counts as medium-sized. The rearrangement joins TRBV30 to TRBJ1-3; D gene ambiguous. The CDR3 totals 12 residues. Per germline, CDR1 GTSNPN and CDR2 SVGIG (reference sequence). Trimming left V 4 bases short and J 2 bases short, with 6 bases between. CDR3 DNA: TGTGCCTGGAAAGCCACTGGAAACACCATATATTTT. Translating gives CAWKATGNTIYF.

In its sample, this clone was seen a few times. The CDR3 spells CASSLAGGRETQYF. The CDR3 nucleotides are TGTGCCAGCAGCTTGGCCGGGGGCCGAGAGACCCAGTACTTC. The chain is built from TRBV11-3 and TRBJ2-5; D is tentatively TRBD1 or TRBD2 (6 bases each). CDR3 length: 14 residues. Germline CDR1 reads SGHNT; CDR2 reads YENEEA. V lost 3 bases to trimming and J lost 4 bases, with 12 bases between them.

In its sample, this clone was seen a few times. V gene TRBV10-3 combines with J gene TRBJ2-2; 9 bases fit TRBD2. This CDR3 has 13 residues. The V gene's germline CDR1 is ENHRY and CDR2 SYGVKD. The CDR3 loop is CYSGSRNTGELFF. The CDR3 bases are TGTTATAGCGGGAGTAGGAACACCGGGGAGCTGTTTTTT.

The chain carries TRBV12-1 and TRBJ2-1; whether TRBD2, the table's D call, matches the DNA was not checked. TRBV12-1 is described as a pseudogene. The CDR3 extends over 13 amino acids. The CDR3 DNA follows: TGTGCCAGCAGCTTTGCGGGAGTGAATGAGCAGTTCTTC. Translating gives CASSFAGVNEQFF.

The J gene is TRBJ2-4, the V gene TRBV30; 7 bases agree with TRBD1. V shed 0 bases and J 0 bases; nucleotides not matched to a gene: 14. The CDR3 is made up of 19 amino acids. Looked up from germline, CDR1 is GTSNPN and CDR2 is SVGIG (reference sequence). The CDR3 is CAWSVGLYRGGRAKNIQYF. In DNA form, the CDR3 reads TGTGCCTGGAGTGTTGGCCTCTACAGGGGTGGTAGAGCCAAAAACATTCAGTACTTC. Looking up the rest from reference TRBV30 and TRBJ2-4 gives the full variable domain: SQTIHQWPATLVQPVGSPLSLECTVEGTSNPNLYWYRQAAGRGLQLLFYSVGIGQISSEVPQNLSASRPQDRQFILSSKKLLLSDSGFYLCAWSVGLYRGGRAKNIQYFGAGTRLSVL.

The J gene is TRBJ1-4, the V gene TRBV11-3, with 7 bases that match TRBD1. With 4 bases clipped from V and 5 bases from J, the junction kept 7 bases outside the gene matches. The germline V gene has CDR1 SGHNT and CDR2 YENEEA. The CDR3 sequence is 15 residues long. CDR3 bases: TGTGCCAGCAGCTCTTGGCAGGGACAGAATGAAAAACTGTTTTTT. This translates into CASSSWQGQNEKLFF.

The rearrangement joins TRBV5-1 to TRBJ1-5; 9 bases map to TRBD1. The CDR3 is 15 amino acids. Germline values: CDR1 SGHRS, CDR2 YFSETQ. Trimming at V came to 2 bases and at J to 3 bases, leaving 3 bases not matched to a gene. CDR3 bases: TGCGCCAGCAGCTTCGGGACAGGGATCAATCAGCCCCAGCATTTT. Translated, it gives CASSFGTGINQPQHF. Complete variable domain (other parts from reference TRBV5-1 and TRBJ1-5): KAGVTQTPRYLIKTRGQQVTLSCSPISGHRSVSWYQQTPGQGLQFLFEYFSETQRNKGNFPGRFSGRQFSNSRSEMNVSTLELGDSALYLCASSFGTGINQPQHFGDGTRLSIL.

A few counts support this clone. V and J are TRBV6-8 and TRBJ2-1; D is undetermined. Between the trimmed V and J ends, which lost 7 bases and 0 bases, there was a span of 16 bases. This CDR3 is 16 amino acids long. Germline CDR1 is MNHGY and CDR2 is SAAAGT. The chain's CDR3 is CASIGLSSSSYNEQFF. Written as DNA, the CDR3 is TGTGCCAGCATAGGTCTATCCTCTAGCTCCTACAATGAGCAGTTCTTC.

The chain joins TRBV5-1 to TRBJ2-3; D might be TRBD2 (7 bases). The CDR3 has 14 amino acids. Between the trimmed V and J ends, which lost 3 bases and 4 bases, there was a span of 12 bases. Germline CDR1 is SGHRS and CDR2 is YFSETQ. The CDR3 protein is CASSSGGEADTQYF. CDR3 nucleotides: TGCGCCAGCAGCTCGGGGGGCGAGGCAGATACGCAGTATTTT.

This clone has a handful of counts. The CDR3 here is CATSRGTPRAGELFF. CDR3 DNA sequence: TGTGCCACCAGCAGAGGGACTCCTCGGGCCGGGGAGCTGTTTTTT. The V call is TRBV15, the J call TRBJ2-2, with a tentative D call TRBD2 (5 bases). The germline V and J ends were trimmed by 1 base and 6 bases, with 12 bases remaining between them. This CDR3 is built from 15 residues. Germline V gene sequence: CDR1 LNHNV, CDR2 YYDKDF (reference sequence).

This clone occurred many times. The rearrangement links TRBV9 to TRBJ2-5; unclear D gene. This CDR3 is 15 amino acids long. Trimming took 4 bases from V and 0 from J, leaving 13 bases between them. Germline V gene data show CDR1 as SGDLS and CDR2 as YYNGEE. CDR3 region: CASSFFRDNQETQYF. Written as DNA, the CDR3 is TGTGCCAGCAGCTTCTTCCGAGACAACCAAGAGACCCAGTACTTC.

This clone was counted at least ten times. The chain couples TRBV11-3 to TRBJ2-7; TRBD1 agrees at 8 bases. V was pared by 5 bases and J by 5 bases, with 14 bases of the junction left unmatched. CDR1 and CDR2 from the germline V gene are SGHNT and YENEEA. This CDR3 has 16 amino acids. DNA of the CDR3: TGTGCCAGCAGCCAGAAGCATGGACAGGGATCCCACGAGCAGTACTTC. Translated: CASSQKHGQGSHEQYF.

In this sample, this clone is medium-sized. The chain employs TRBV6-8 and TRBJ2-3; D is possibly TRBD2 (6 bases). Trimming cost V 5 bases and J 1 base, with 10 bases left between them. CDR3 length equals 14 residues. CDR1 and CDR2 (germline): MNHGY, SAAAGT. CDR3 sequence reads: CASSGSSGTDTQYF. For the CDR3, the DNA is TGTGCCAGCAGTGGGTCTAGCGGCACAGATACGCAGTATTTT.

This clone has a handful of counts. CDR3 residues: CASSLTGGPIYF. The CDR3 nucleotides read TGTGCCAGCAGTCTTACAGGGGGCCCCATATATTTT. The gene calls are TRBV27 and TRBJ1-3, with 9 bases aligning to TRBD1. The ends lost 5 bases at V and 11 bases at J; junction bases unmatched: 4. Germline CDR1 reads MNHEY; CDR2 reads SMNVEV (reference sequence). The CDR3 loop spans 12 amino acids.

As DNA, the CDR3 is TGTGCCAGTAGTATGGGGCTAGTTGGTCACAATGAGCAGTTCTTC. Translation: CASSMGLVGHNEQFF. The V call is TRBV19, the J call TRBJ2-1; possibly TRBD1 for D (5 bases). CDR1 is LNHDA, CDR2 SQIVND, per germline (reference sequence). The CDR3 has 15 residues. Trimming pared 3 bases from V and 5 bases from J, leaving 14 bases between.